These 30 T cell receptor beta chains originate from one sample sequenced in a study of PD-1 blockade in classical Hodgkin lymphoma. Measured with immunoSEQ multiplex PCR; TCRdb has only the in-frame clones, and not every one. This sample has over 60,000 clones, with 60% to 80% found just once. Autologous stem cell transplantation was followed by relapse in every patient, and brentuximab vedotin exposure varied. Here the sequenced sample was peripheral blood mononuclear cells (PBMCs), taken before the second cycle of nivolumab. The receptor set was obtained from a human donor with classical Hodgkin lymphoma.

V is TRBV7-9 and J is TRBJ1-5, with unresolved D. V lost 3 bases and J lost 0, with 6 bases in between. The CDR3 runs to 14 residues. Per germline, CDR1 SEHNR and CDR2 FQNEAQ (reference sequence). Written as DNA, the CDR3 is TGTGCCAGCAGCTTTCACGGTAGCAATCAGCCCCAGCATTTT. Translating gives CASSFHGSNQPQHF.

The rearrangement joins TRBV11-3 to TRBJ2-7, with D hard to call. V lost 0 bases and J 6 bases, leaving 6 bases between the germline ends. From germline, CDR1 is SGHNT and CDR2 YENEEA. The CDR3 contains 12 residues. As DNA, the CDR3 is TGTGCCAGCAGCTTAGATAGGGCCGAGCAGTACTTC. It is translated as CASSLDRAEQYF.

This chain connects TRBV4-1 to TRBJ1-1; D is undetermined. The CDR3 is 14 residues long. In germline, CDR1 is MGHRA, CDR2 YSYEKL. Deletions cut 0 bases from V and 7 bases from J, with 12 bases between. CDR3 residues: CASSQDQGPFEAFF. As DNA, the CDR3 is TGCGCCAGCAGCCAAGACCAAGGGCCCTTTGAAGCTTTCTTT.

This rearrangement joins TRBV6-5 to TRBJ1-2, with 9 bases lining up with TRBD1. This CDR3 spans 15 amino acids. In germline, CDR1 is MNHEY, CDR2 SVGAGI. V lost 5 bases to trimming and J lost 2 bases; unmatched junction nucleotides: 6. CDR3 sequence: CASSRLGTGNYGYTF. The CDR3 coding sequence is TGTGCCAGCAGTCGTCTGGGGACAGGGAACTATGGCTACACCTTC.

The chain uses TRBV4-1 and TRBJ1-5; D unclear. The V and J ends lost 4 bases and 6 bases respectively, with 16 bases between them. Germline V gives CDR1 MGHRA, CDR2 YSYEKL. This CDR3 comprises 15 residues. CDR3 amino acids: CASSPELSMGQPQHF. The DNA of the CDR3 is TGCGCCAGCAGCCCAGAACTCTCAATGGGTCAGCCCCAGCATTTT.

The gene calls are TRBV7-8 and TRBJ2-1; TRBD2 might be the D (5 bases). This CDR3 has 16 amino acids. The germline CDR1 and CDR2 sequences are SGHVS and FQNEAQ. V was trimmed by 4 bases and J by 9 bases, leaving 22 bases between them. Here the CDR3 reads CASSSRALDNAVEQFF. CDR3 coding DNA: TGTGCCAGCAGCTCCCGGGCACTAGATAACGCTGTTGAGCAGTTCTTC.

CDR3 residues: CAWRGGNNQPQHF. CDR3 sequence (DNA): TGTGCCTGGAGAGGGGGTAATAATCAGCCCCAGCATTTT. This chain joins TRBV30 and TRBJ1-5; D possibly corresponds to TRBD1 (6 bases). This CDR3 is built from 13 residues. Germline V CDR1 and CDR2: GTSNPN, SVGIG (reference sequence). Trimming took off 3 bases at V and 4 bases at J, with 10 bases between the two ends.

V usage is TRBV7-3 and J usage is TRBJ1-1; D is perhaps TRBD1 (5 bases). Trimming removed 1 base from V and 4 bases from J, with 10 bases in between. Per the germline V gene, CDR1 is SGHTA and CDR2 is FQGTGA. The CDR3 consists of 14 residues. CDR3 sequence reads: CASSLKPGGTEAFF. The CDR3 region has the DNA TGTGCCAGCAGCTTAAAGCCTGGGGGCACTGAAGCTTTCTTT.

This clone showed up just a few times. This chain links TRBV7-6 with TRBJ2-7, with 9 bases lining up with TRBD1. The germline V gene has CDR1 SGHVS and CDR2 FNYEAQ. V gave up 3 bases and J gave up 8 bases; unmatched junction bases: 8. This CDR3 region has 14 residues. The CDR3 DNA reads TGTGCCAGCAGCTTGGGGACAGGGCCTACGAAGCAGTACTTC. Residues: CASSLGTGPTKQYF.

This clone was counted a few times. The chain couples TRBV4-1 to TRBJ1-1, with unresolved D. Per the germline V gene, CDR1 is MGHRA and CDR2 is YSYEKL. Between the trimmed V and J ends, which lost 0 bases and 0 bases, there was a span of 8 bases. The CDR3 extends over 15 amino acids. CDR3 amino acids: CASSQDQLVNTEAFF. The CDR3, as DNA: TGCGCCAGCAGCCAAGATCAGCTGGTGAACACTGAAGCTTTCTTT.

The V call is TRBV11-2, the J call TRBJ2-1; D possibly corresponds to TRBD1 (6 bases). Germline V gene lookup returns CDR1 SGHAT and CDR2 FQNNGV. The V gene lost 0 bases and the J gene lost 2 bases, with 8 bases spanning the gap. The CDR3 covers 15 residues. CDR3 residues: CASSLDTGPYNEQFF. Written as DNA, the CDR3 is TGTGCCAGCAGCTTAGATACAGGGCCCTACAATGAGCAGTTCTTC.

This clone was observed a handful of times. The chain uses TRBV30 and TRBJ2-7; D not certain. Trimming took 2 bases from V and 7 from J, leaving 12 bases between them. This CDR3 is built from 12 residues. CDR1 is GTSNPN, CDR2 SVGIG, per germline (reference sequence). CDR3 residues: CAWSLAIQEQYF. As DNA, the CDR3 is TGTGCCTGGAGTCTGGCCATCCAGGAGCAGTACTTC.

This rearrangement joins TRBV5-5 to TRBJ2-7; 9 nucleotides agree with TRBD1. The CDR3 contains 14 residues. With 8 bases clipped from V and 1 base from J, the junction kept 7 bases outside the gene matches. Germline-derived CDR1 and CDR2 are SGHKS and YYEKEE (reference sequence). The CDR3 sequence: CASRTGTGSYEQYF. Here the CDR3 DNA reads TGTGCCAGTCGAACCGGGACAGGGTCCTACGAGCAGTACTTC.

This chain joins TRBV11-2 and TRBJ1-1; TRBD1 matches 10 bases. CDR3 length: 18 amino acids. Per germline, CDR1 SGHAT and CDR2 FQNNGV. Trimming at V came to 1 base and at J to 6 bases, leaving 14 bases not matched to a gene. CDR3 amino acids: CASSLADRVGQGWPEAFF. The DNA of the CDR3 is TGTGCCAGCAGCTTAGCCGATCGCGTGGGACAGGGGTGGCCTGAAGCTTTCTTT.

This clone was counted a few times. The chain recombines TRBV10-1 with TRBJ1-4; D might be TRBD1 (6 bases). Per the germline V gene, CDR1 is WNHNN and CDR2 is SYGVQD (reference sequence). The CDR3 has 15 residues. V gave up 9 bases and J gave up 4 bases, with 18 bases separating them. The chain's CDR3 is CARSFHPRGNEKLFF. The CDR3 DNA reads as TGCGCCAGAAGCTTCCATCCCAGGGGTAATGAAAAACTGTTTTTT.

The chain combines TRBV6-1 with TRBJ2-3; D is unclear. Germline lookup yields CDR1 MNHNS and CDR2 SASEGT. This CDR3 contains 14 residues. Trimming took 8 bases from V and 1 from J, leaving 13 bases between them. CDR3 coding DNA: TGTGCCAGCCTTTCGGCAGATCGCACAGATACGCAGTATTTT. It yields the protein CASLSADRTDTQYF.

The sample holds one count of this clone. The chain is built from TRBV11-3 and TRBJ1-1; possible D gene TRBD1, 6 bases. Germline V gives CDR1 SGHNT, CDR2 YENEEA. V was trimmed by 1 base and J by 1 base, leaving 10 bases between them. This CDR3 comprises 15 residues. The CDR3 DNA reads TGTGCCAGCAGCTTAGTTACGGGGGCGAACACTGAAGCTTTCTTT. This gives the protein CASSLVTGANTEAFF. Supplemented by reference TRBV11-3 and TRBJ1-1, the full variable domain reads EAGVVQSPRYKIIEKKQPVAFWCNPISGHNTLYWYLQNLGQGPELLIRYENEEAVDDSQLPKDRFSAERLKGVDSTLKIQPAELGDSAVYLCASSLVTGANTEAFFGQGTRLTVV.

The V and J genes are TRBV10-3 and TRBJ1-5; D gene uncertain. From germline, CDR1 is ENHRY and CDR2 SYGVKD. V was cut by 9 bases and J by 7 bases, with 19 bases left in between. The CDR3 has 14 residues. The CDR3 spells CAIAPDGGRQPQHF. The CDR3, as DNA: TGTGCCATTGCACCTGATGGAGGGCGGCAGCCCCAGCATTTT.

The chain has TRBV9 and TRBJ2-6, with TRBD1 matching 7 bases. The CDR3 is 17 residues long. J lost 4 bases, V lost 0 bases, and 7 bases had no gene match. CDR1 and CDR2 from the germline V gene are SGDLS and YYNGEE. CDR3 sequence: CASSVGAGGRGANVLTF. The CDR3 region has the DNA TGTGCCAGCAGCGTAGGTGCAGGGGGTAGAGGGGCCAACGTCCTGACTTTC. The full variable domain, in which reference TRBV9 and TRBJ2-6 provide the parts outside the CDR3, is DSGVTQTPKHLITATGQRVTLRCSPRSGDLSVYWYQQSLDQGLQFLIQYYNGEERAKGNILERFSAQQFPDLHSELNLSSLELGDSALYFCASSVGAGGRGANVLTFGAGSRLTVL.

This sequence joins TRBV28 and TRBJ1-1; weak D call: TRBD1 (5 bases). The CDR3 has 15 residues. Germline CDR1 and CDR2: MDHEN and SYDVKM. Trimming took off 5 bases at V and 2 bases at J, with 15 bases between the two ends. The CDR3 DNA sequence: TGTGCCAGCAGTCCGGGGACGGTGAGAAACACTGAAGCTTTCTTT. Its protein product is CASSPGTVRNTEAFF.

The J gene is TRBJ2-1, the V gene TRBV28, with 7 bases lining up with TRBD2. The trim removed 5 bases at V and 5 bases at J, leaving 6 bases unmatched. There are 14 residues in the CDR3. CDR1 is MDHEN, CDR2 SYDVKM, per germline. CDR3 region: CASSATSSDNEQFF. CDR3 nucleotides: TGTGCCAGCAGTGCGACTAGCTCTGACAATGAGCAGTTCTTC.

This chain joins TRBV5-6 and TRBJ2-7; D is uncertain. V gave up 2 bases and J gave up 0 bases, with 6 bases separating them. The CDR3 covers 13 residues. Germline V gene data show CDR1 as SGHDT and CDR2 as YYEEEE. The CDR3 is CASSLPPSYEQYF. The CDR3 nucleotides are TGTGCCAGCAGCTTACCCCCCTCCTACGAGCAGTACTTC.

This clone was seen only a few times. V gene TRBV7-9 combines with J gene TRBJ1-2; the D gene is possibly TRBD1 (5 bases). V lost 4 bases and J lost 2, with 14 bases in between. CDR3 length: 15 amino acids. The germline CDR1 and CDR2 sequences are SEHNR and FQNEAQ (reference sequence). CDR3 nucleotide sequence: TGTGCCAGCAGCTCCTTGCGGACACCAAACTATGGCTACACCTTC. It is translated as CASSSLRTPNYGYTF.

This chain uses TRBV9 with TRBJ1-6; D unclear. Per the germline V gene, CDR1 is SGDLS and CDR2 is YYNGEE. Trimming took 0 bases from V and 5 from J, leaving 9 bases between them. The CDR3 covers 15 residues. CDR3 sequence reads: CASSVGGNHNSPLHF. DNA for the CDR3: TGTGCCAGCAGCGTAGGAGGGAATCATAATTCACCCCTCCACTTT.

The V and J genes are TRBV5-4 and TRBJ2-3; a possible D gene is TRBD2 (5 bases). V dropped 4 bases and J dropped 3 bases, with 12 bases sitting between them. From germline, CDR1 is SGHNT and CDR2 YYREEE (reference sequence). The CDR3 covers 14 residues. This chain's CDR3 is CASSTGIATDTQYF. CDR3 coding DNA: TGTGCCAGCAGCACCGGGATAGCGACAGATACGCAGTATTTT.

V and J are TRBV29-1 and TRBJ2-2; 15 nucleotides line up with TRBD2. The CDR3 contains 16 residues. Germline CDR1 is SQVTM and CDR2 is ANQGSEA. CDR3 in amino acids: CRKQGLAGGNTGELFF. CDR3 nucleotide sequence: TGCAGAAAACAGGGACTAGCGGGGGGTAACACCGGGGAGCTGTTTTTT.

The rearrangement joins TRBV11-2 to TRBJ2-2, with 7 bases lining up with TRBD2. The CDR3 is 14 residues long. Trimming cost V 5 bases and J 5 bases; bases outside gene matches: 5. From germline, CDR1 is SGHAT and CDR2 FQNNGV. The CDR3 is CASSPGGWTGELFF. The DNA of the CDR3 is TGTGCCAGCAGCCCGGGGGGTTGGACCGGGGAGCTGTTTTTT.

The rearrangement links TRBV11-3 to TRBJ2-1; 11 positions match TRBD2. This CDR3 region has 15 residues. Germline CDR1 reads SGHNT; CDR2 reads YENEEA. V dropped 3 bases and J dropped 3; count of bases not matched to a gene: 1. The CDR3: CASSFSGRGYNEQFF. CDR3 DNA sequence: TGTGCCAGCAGCTTTAGCGGGAGGGGCTACAATGAGCAGTTCTTC.

The V gene is TRBV18, the J gene TRBJ2-1, with 7 nucleotides matching TRBD2. Trimming at V came to 1 base and at J to 7 bases, leaving 4 bases not matched to a gene. This CDR3 region has 14 residues. Germline assignment: CDR1 KGHSH and CDR2 LQKENI. The CDR3 region is CASSPRRERNEQFF. Here the CDR3 DNA reads TGTGCCAGCTCACCACGGCGGGAGAGGAATGAGCAGTTCTTC. Looking up the rest from reference TRBV18 and TRBJ2-1 gives the full variable domain: NAGVMQNPRHLVRRRGQEARLRCSPMKGHSHVYWYRQLPEEGLKFMVYLQKENIIDESGMPKERFSAEFPKEGPSILRIQQVVRGDSAAYFCASSPRRERNEQFFGPGTRLTVL.

This clone was counted only a few times. The V call is TRBV5-1, the J call TRBJ1-2; TRBD1 matches at 8 bases. J gave up 2 bases and V 4 bases, and 10 bases lay outside the gene matches. Germline CDR1 is SGHRS and CDR2 is YFSETQ. The CDR3 sequence is 16 residues long. This chain's CDR3 is CASSVGTGLKNYGYTF. The CDR3, as DNA: TGCGCCAGCAGCGTGGGGACAGGCCTAAAGAACTATGGCTACACCTTC.